The source of this T cell receptor beta chain is a study of circulating and synovial CD4+ cells in juvenile arthritis. The V gene's germline CDR1 is SGHNT and CDR2 YENEEA. The trim removed 5 bases at V and 8 bases at J, leaving 9 bases unmatched. CDR3 size: 15 residues. The assay was immunoSEQ multiplex PCR, and TCRdb's table has in-frame clones only and misses some. The sample holds about 14,000 clones, approximately 88% seen once. The chain recombines TRBV11-3 with TRBJ2-4, with 10 bases identical to TRBD2. The clonotype originates from a human patient with juvenile idiopathic arthritis. Some clones in this sample may be carry-over from other donors' samples. Sequencing was performed on CD4+ T cells from synovial fluid. The CDR3 DNA is TGTGCCAGCAGCGAAAGCGGGACTAGCGTTCACATTCAGTACTTC. Protein product: CASSESGTSVHIQYF. The whole variable domain, filled in from reference TRBV11-3 and TRBJ2-4, reads EAGVVQSPRYKIIEKKQPVAFWCNPISGHNTLYWYLQNLGQGPELLIRYENEEAVDDSQLPKDRFSAERLKGVDSTLKIQPAELGDSAVYLCASSESGTSVHIQYFGAGTRLSVL.